The T cell receptor (beta chain) under discussion was sequenced for a study of T cell responses to AZD1222 COVID-19 vaccine (dated by TCRdb to about 2021). With respect to the entire study: A total of 233 trial participants underwent TCR sequencing, of whom 200 to 220 received two doses of AZD1222 and around 26 received two doses of the MenACWY control vaccine. Trial participants were enrolled by age into 18-55, 56-69 and 70-plus year subgroups, with roughly 160, 29 and 62 TCR-sequenced participants respectively. Study-wide findings and limitations: Conclusions about previously exposed vaccinees are limited because only six or seven AZD1222 recipients were SARS-CoV-2 seropositive at baseline. The whole spike protein was spanned by vaccine-associated CD4 TCRs, and dominant responses were seen in regions 160-218 and 743-854. A significant rise in spike-specific TCR breadth and depth was observed after two AZD1222 doses relative to day 0 and relative to MenACWY recipients. Reportedly, almost half of the unique spike-specific TCRs recognized epitopes lying outside the regions that are mutated in the B.1.351 and B.1.1.7 variants. Most participants were white British and females outnumbered males, and the authors suggested that clonal diversity may have been underestimated. Because no samples from the day 14 peak response were available, repertoires could be characterized only after the peak T cell response. The 56-69-year group was small, and its depth increase did not reach significance, likely because of low power.

The CDR3 regions of human TCRbeta chains were analyzed by immunosequencing. In the source study's methods: TCRs in the repertoires were compared against a reference library of SARS-CoV-2-specific TCRs that had been generated with the MIRA antigen-specificity platform. Breadth was defined as the fraction of unique TCRs that were SARS-CoV-2-associated. Depth was defined as the fraction of total T cells that were SARS-CoV-2-associated. Using the MIRA data, every spike-specific TCR was mapped to the spike region that the TCR reacted to and assigned to either a CD4 or a CD8 class. Log10-transformed breadth and depth values were compared by one-way ANOVA with Sidak's multiple comparisons tests. TCRdb provides this immuneACCESS table in a form limited to in-frame rearrangements. Some clones are lacking; in checked studies, under half of them reflect an unresolved V gene, and why the rest are absent is not known. V, J and clone size reflect that table, while D and trimming were determined from the DNA. The sample table lists about 140,000 clones, approximately 95% of them with a count of one. The top ten clonotypes cover approximately 6.5% of the sample.

As regards this clone: What antigen it recognizes has not been identified. Base-call qualities are not available, and no considerably larger clone is one nucleotide away.

The time point tag for this specimen amounts to: about 28 days (+/-7) after the second vaccine dose. AZD1222 recipients given second doses at about 4 weeks or at about 12 weeks were pooled, since spike-specific TCR depth and breadth were not found to differ between the two schedules. Vaccinee samples were obtained from the UK trials COV001 and COV002, which included a single-blind randomized controlled phase 2/3 trial of AZD1222 (ChAdOx1 nCoV-19) in healthy adults. For TCRbeta chain sequencing, PBMC samples from trial participants were taken at day 0 and at day 28 after the second dose. The germline V end is reduced by 5 bases and the J end by 5 bases; junction bases left unmatched: 1. Based on the germline V gene (reference sequence), the CDR1 and CDR2 sequences are MNHEY and SMNVEV. The CDR3 runs 13 residues from the cysteine to the phenylalanine. Of the read, only the CDR3 DNA is kept; its 39 bases are in frame from base 1.

The chain employs TRBV27 and TRBJ1-4; TRBD1 agrees with 8 junctional bases. This receptor was identified in an adult who received the AZD1222 COVID-19 vaccine. The sample consisted of peripheral blood, taken 28 days after the second AZD1222 dose. The CDR3 region: CASSRQGNEKLFF. The DNA sequence is TGTGCCAGCAGTCGACAGGGGAATGAAAAACTGTTTTTT. When the CDR3 is completed using the reference TRBV27 and TRBJ1-4 genes on either side, the full variable domain is EAQVTQNPRYLITVTGKKLTVTCSQNMNHEYMSWYRQDPGLGLRQIYYSMNVEVTDKGDVPEGYKVSRKEKRNFPLILESPSPNQTSLYFCASSRQGNEKLFFGSGTQLSVL.